This TCR beta chain was sequenced in a study of blood T cell repertoires in COVID-19. Looking at the study overall: The samples span acute and convalescent COVID-19 from the United States, Italy and Spain. From T cells, B-cell-depleted T cells, or PBMCs came the material, which was cDNA or gDNA.

Germline V CDR1 and CDR2: SGDLS, YYNGEE. V trimming: 0 bases; J trimming: 2 bases; junction bases outside the gene matches: 9. The CDR3 runs 18 residues. Per the study methods: Reference gene primer amplification gave estimated nucleated cell counts. Sequenced by immunoSEQ multiplex PCR; TCRdb stores in-frame clones only, minus some. V, J and clone size reflect that table, while D and trimming were determined from the DNA. This table has 80,000 to 95,000 clones, approximately 91% appearing once. The rearrangement links TRBV9 to TRBJ2-4; 9 bases map to TRBD1. This TCR derives from a woman in her 70s with acute or convalescent COVID-19. Sequences were obtained from peripheral blood. CDR3 region: CASSVESSQGASKNIQYF. CDR3 DNA: TGTGCCAGCAGCGTAGAGTCGTCACAGGGGGCCTCCAAAAACATTCAGTACTTC.